Below are 5 T cell receptor beta chains sequenced from a single sample in a study of T-cell memory formation after mild COVID-19. TCRdb ran MiXCR on the 5' RACE reads and lists one entry per CDR3 protein. The top ten hold approximately 15% of the sample, which has roughly 380,000 distinct CDR3 sequences, 28% seen once. The sequencing input was PBMCs or a T cell subset sorted from them (not recorded which). Receptors were obtained from an adult woman who had mild COVID-19 (a few samples of this study predate the infection). Cell type and time point are not known.

The rearrangement links TRBV6-1 to TRBJ2-1; 11 nucleotides line up with TRBD2. The J segment lost 0 bases and the V segment lost 6 bases, leaving 7 bases of the junction unmatched. Per the germline V gene, CDR1 is MNHNS and CDR2 is SASEGT. This CDR3 is 17 amino acids long. The CDR3 here is CASSHRLAGSSYNEQFF. In DNA form, the CDR3 reads TGTGCCAGCAGCCACCGACTAGCGGGAAGCTCCTACAATGAGCAGTTCTTC.

The chain couples TRBV24-1 to TRBJ1-4; D call uncertain. Germline V gene lookup returns CDR1 KGHDR and CDR2 SFDVKD. V was clipped by 7 bases and J by 0 bases, with 14 bases between them. This CDR3 contains 16 residues. The CDR3 bases are TGTGCCACCAGGAAACTATTCCGGTCAACTAATGAAAAACTGTTTTTT. Amino acid sequence: CATRKLFRSTNEKLFF.

This clonotype was observed a handful of times. The chain uses TRBV18 and TRBJ1-5, with D unclear. Trimming stripped 5 bases from V and 1 base from J, with 6 bases between. The CDR3 runs to 13 residues. Germline V gene sequence: CDR1 KGHSH, CDR2 LQKENI. The CDR3 reads CASSSDSNQPQHF. The CDR3, as DNA: TGTGCCAGCTCATCCGACAGCAATCAGCCCCAGCATTTT.

This chain links TRBV28 with TRBJ1-1; no clear D gene. This CDR3 has 16 amino acids. The V end was cut by 0 bases, the J end by 3 bases, with 14 bases between. Germline V lookup: CDR1 MDHEN, CDR2 SYDVKM. In DNA, the CDR3 is TGTGCCAGCAGTTTATGGTTCTCGACGCGGGACACTGAAGCTTTCTTT. Residues: CASSLWFSTRDTEAFF.

The genes are TRBV3-1 and TRBJ2-7, with TRBD1 identical over 10 bases. The germline V gene encodes CDR1 LGHDT and CDR2 YNNKEL (reference sequence). The CDR3 has 15 residues. Trimming at V came to 4 bases and at J to 2 bases, leaving 5 bases not matched to a gene. The CDR3 DNA follows: TGTGCCAGCAGCCTGACCGGGACAGGGGCCTACGAGCAGTACTTC. Protein product: CASSLTGTGAYEQYF.